This T cell receptor (beta chain) was retrieved from a study of cytomegalovirus exposure and HLA in healthy donors. Across the study: Ancestry clustering placed about 80% of roughly 400 genotyped donors in the Caucasian-associated cluster.

Each of the donors was a healthy bone marrow donor. As for this clone: Its antigen is not known.

The study, taken as a whole, reports: The later analysis indicated that the majority of CMV-associated TCR beta chains appeared HLA-restricted.

The PCR was carried out with 60 Vbeta primers and 13 Jbeta primers. Authors' data handling: In a later analysis, the count reached 75 million to 90 million unique TCR beta chains, with roughly 9.9 million shared. Assay: immunoSEQ multiplex PCR; the TCRdb copy retains only in-frame clones and omits some. The V and J calls and clone size were taken over from that table, and D and trimming were inferred from the DNA. The table shows 150,000 to 200,000 clones, with 75% to 85% occurring only once. This receptor was taken from a woman aged 50 to 60 in good health and CMV-seronegative. The specimen sequenced was PBMCs.

This CDR3 is CASSFDSGSGNTIYF. The CDR3, as DNA: TGTGCCAGCAGCTTTGATTCGGGCTCTGGAAACACCATATATTTT. The gene calls are TRBV5-4 and TRBJ1-3; D not certain. Germline V CDR1 and CDR2: SGHNT, YYREEE (reference sequence). With 2 bases removed from V and 0 bases from J, the gap between germline ends came to 9 bases. The CDR3 spans 15 residues.